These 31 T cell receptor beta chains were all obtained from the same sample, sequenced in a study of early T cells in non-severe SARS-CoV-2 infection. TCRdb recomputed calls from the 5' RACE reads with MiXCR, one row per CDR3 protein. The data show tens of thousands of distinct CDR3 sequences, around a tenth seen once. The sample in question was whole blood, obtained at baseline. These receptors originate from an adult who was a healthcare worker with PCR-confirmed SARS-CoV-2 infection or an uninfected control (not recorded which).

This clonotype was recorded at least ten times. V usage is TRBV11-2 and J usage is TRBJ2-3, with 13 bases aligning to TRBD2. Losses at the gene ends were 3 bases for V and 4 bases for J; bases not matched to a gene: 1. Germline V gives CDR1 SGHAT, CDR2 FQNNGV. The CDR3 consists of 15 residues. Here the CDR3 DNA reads TGTGCCAGCAGCTTCGGACTAGCGGGGGCAGATACGCAGTATTTT. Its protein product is CASSFGLAGADTQYF.

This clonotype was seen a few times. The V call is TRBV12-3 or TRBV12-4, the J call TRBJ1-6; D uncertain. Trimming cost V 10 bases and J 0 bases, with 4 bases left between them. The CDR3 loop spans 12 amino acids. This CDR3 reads CAISSYNSPLHF. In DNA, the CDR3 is TGTGCCATCAGCTCCTATAATTCACCCCTCCACTTT.

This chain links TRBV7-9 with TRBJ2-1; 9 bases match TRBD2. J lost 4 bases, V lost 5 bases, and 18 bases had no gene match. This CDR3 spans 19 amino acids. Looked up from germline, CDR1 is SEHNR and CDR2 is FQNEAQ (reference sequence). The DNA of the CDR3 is TGTGCCAGCAGCCCAACCCTACGCGGGGGGGCTCGAAGGTACAATGAGCAGTTCTTC. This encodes CASSPTLRGGARRYNEQFF.

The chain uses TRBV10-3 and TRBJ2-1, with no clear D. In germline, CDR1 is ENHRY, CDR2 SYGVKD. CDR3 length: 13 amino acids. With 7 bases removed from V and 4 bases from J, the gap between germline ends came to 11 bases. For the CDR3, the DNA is TGTGCCATCACCGAGTATACGTACAATGAGCAGTTCTTC. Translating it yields CAITEYTYNEQFF.

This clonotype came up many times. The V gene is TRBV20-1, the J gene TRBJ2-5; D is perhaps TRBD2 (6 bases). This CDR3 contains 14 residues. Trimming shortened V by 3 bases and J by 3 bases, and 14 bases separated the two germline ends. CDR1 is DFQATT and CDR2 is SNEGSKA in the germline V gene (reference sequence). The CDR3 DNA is TGCAGTGCTAGGGGAACTAGCCTAGAAGAGACCCAGTACTTC. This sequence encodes CSARGTSLEETQYF.

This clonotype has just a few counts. The CDR3 sequence is CASSLSPGDRQFF. Written as DNA, the CDR3 is TGTGCCAGCAGCTTATCTCCAGGGGATCGTCAGTTCTTC. The V and J genes are TRBV7-3 and TRBJ2-1, with a weak D call TRBD1 (6 bases). Germline V gives CDR1 SGHTA, CDR2 FQGTGA. The CDR3 is 13 amino acids. The germline V and J ends were trimmed by 2 bases and 13 bases, with 15 bases remaining between them.

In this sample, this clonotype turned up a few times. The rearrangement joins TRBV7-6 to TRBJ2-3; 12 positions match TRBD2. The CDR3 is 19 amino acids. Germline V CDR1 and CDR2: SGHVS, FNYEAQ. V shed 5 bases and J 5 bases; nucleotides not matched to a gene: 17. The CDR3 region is CASSLYLELAGGPGDTQYF. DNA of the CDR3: TGTGCCAGCAGCCTATACCTCGAGCTAGCGGGGGGGCCAGGAGATACGCAGTATTTT.

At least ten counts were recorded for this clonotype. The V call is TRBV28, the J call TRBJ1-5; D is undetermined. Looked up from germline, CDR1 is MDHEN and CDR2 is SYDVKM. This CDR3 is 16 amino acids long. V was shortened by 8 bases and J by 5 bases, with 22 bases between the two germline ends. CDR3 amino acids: CASATSVGPPDQPQHF. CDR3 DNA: TGTGCCAGCGCTACTTCGGTAGGTCCTCCAGATCAGCCCCAGCATTTT.

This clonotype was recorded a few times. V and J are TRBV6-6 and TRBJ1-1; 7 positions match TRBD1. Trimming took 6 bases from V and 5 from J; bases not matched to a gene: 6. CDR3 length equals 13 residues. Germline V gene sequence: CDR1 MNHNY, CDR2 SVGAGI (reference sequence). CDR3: CASRRQGETEAFF. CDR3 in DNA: TGTGCCAGCAGAAGACAGGGTGAGACTGAAGCTTTCTTT.

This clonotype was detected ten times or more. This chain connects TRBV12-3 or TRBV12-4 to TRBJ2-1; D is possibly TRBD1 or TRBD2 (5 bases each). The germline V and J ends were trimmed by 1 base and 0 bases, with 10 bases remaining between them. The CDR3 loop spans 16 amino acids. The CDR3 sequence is CASSLEWGSSYNEQFF. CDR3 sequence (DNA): TGTGCCAGCAGTTTAGAATGGGGGAGCTCCTACAATGAGCAGTTCTTC.

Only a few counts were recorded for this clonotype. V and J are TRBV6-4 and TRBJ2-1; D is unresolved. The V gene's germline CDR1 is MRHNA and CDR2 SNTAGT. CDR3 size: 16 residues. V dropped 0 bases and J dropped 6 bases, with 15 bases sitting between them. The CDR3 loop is CASSDSHGRRVNEQFF. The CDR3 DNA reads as TGTGCCAGCAGTGACTCTCATGGGCGTAGGGTCAATGAGCAGTTCTTC.

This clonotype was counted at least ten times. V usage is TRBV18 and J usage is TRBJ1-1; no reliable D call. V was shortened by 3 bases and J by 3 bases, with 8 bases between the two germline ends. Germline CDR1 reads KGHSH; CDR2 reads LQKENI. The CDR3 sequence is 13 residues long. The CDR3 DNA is TGTGCCAGCTCACCCCTACGGGACACTGAAGCTTTCTTT. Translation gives CASSPLRDTEAFF.

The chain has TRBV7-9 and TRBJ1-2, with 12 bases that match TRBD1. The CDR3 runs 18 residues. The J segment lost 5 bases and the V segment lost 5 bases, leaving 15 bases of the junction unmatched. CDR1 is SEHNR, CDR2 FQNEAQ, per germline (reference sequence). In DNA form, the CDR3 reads TGTGCCAGCAGCCCCACAACCCCGGGACAGGGGGCGAAGTATGGCTACACCTTC. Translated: CASSPTTPGQGAKYGYTF.

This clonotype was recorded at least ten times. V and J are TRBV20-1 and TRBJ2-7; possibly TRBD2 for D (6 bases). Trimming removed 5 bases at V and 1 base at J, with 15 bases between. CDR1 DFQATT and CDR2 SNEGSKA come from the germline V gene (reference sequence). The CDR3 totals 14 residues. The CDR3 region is CSASPGLRSYEQYF. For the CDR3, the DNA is TGCAGTGCTTCGCCGGGACTTAGGTCCTACGAGCAGTACTTC.

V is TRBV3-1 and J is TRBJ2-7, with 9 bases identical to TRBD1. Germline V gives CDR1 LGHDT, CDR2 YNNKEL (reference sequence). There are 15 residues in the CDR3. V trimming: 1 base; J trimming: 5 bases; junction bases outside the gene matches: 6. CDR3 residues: CASSQVNRGLHEQYF. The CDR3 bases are TGTGCCAGCAGCCAAGTAAACAGGGGGCTTCACGAGCAGTACTTC.

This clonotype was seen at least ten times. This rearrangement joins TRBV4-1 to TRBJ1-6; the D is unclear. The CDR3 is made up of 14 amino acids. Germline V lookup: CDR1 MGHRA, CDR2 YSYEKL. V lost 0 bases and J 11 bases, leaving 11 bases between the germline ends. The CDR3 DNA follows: TGCGCCAGCAGCCAAGATTGGGGATCTCCACCCCTCCACTTT. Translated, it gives CASSQDWGSPPLHF.

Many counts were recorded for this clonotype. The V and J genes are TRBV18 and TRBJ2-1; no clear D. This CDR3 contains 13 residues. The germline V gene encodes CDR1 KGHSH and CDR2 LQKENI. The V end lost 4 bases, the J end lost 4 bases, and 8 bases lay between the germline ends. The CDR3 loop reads CASSRLGYNEQFF. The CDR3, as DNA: TGTGCCAGCTCACGATTGGGGTACAATGAGCAGTTCTTC.

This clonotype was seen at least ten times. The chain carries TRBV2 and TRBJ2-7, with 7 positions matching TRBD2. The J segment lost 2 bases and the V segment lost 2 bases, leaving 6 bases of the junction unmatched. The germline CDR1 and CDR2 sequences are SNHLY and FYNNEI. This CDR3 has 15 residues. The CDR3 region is CASSESAGPAYEQYF. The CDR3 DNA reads TGTGCCAGCAGTGAATCAGCGGGACCAGCCTACGAGCAGTACTTC.

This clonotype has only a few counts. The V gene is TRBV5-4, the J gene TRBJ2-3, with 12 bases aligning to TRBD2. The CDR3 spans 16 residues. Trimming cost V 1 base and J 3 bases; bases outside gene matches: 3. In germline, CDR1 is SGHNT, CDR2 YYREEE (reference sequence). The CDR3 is CASSLLTSGGTDTQYF. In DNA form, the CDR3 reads TGTGCCAGCAGCTTGTTGACTAGCGGGGGAACAGATACGCAGTATTTT.

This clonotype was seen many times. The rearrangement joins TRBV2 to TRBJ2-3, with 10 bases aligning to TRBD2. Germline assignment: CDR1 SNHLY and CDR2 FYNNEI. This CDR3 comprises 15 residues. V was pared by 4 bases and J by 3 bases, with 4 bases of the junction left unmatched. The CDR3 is CASSGRAGGTDTQYF. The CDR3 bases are TGTGCCAGCAGTGGCAGAGCGGGGGGGACAGATACGCAGTATTTT.

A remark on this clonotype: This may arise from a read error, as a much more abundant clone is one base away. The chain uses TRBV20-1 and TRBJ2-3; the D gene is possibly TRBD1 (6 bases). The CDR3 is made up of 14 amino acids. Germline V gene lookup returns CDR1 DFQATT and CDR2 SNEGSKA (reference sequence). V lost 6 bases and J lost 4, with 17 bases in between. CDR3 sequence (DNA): TGCAGTGCCCTAAAGGGGGTTAGCGCAGATACGCAGTATTTT. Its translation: CSALKGVSADTQYF.

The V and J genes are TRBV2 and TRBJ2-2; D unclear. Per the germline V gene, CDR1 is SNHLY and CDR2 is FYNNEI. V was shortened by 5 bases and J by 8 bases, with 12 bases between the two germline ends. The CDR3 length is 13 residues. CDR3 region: CASSSLIRGELFF. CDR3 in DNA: TGTGCCAGCAGTTCTCTGATCCGAGGGGAGCTGTTTTTT.

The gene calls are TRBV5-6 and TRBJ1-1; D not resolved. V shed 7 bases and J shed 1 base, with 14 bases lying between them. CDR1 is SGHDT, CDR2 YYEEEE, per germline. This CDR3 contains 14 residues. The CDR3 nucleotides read TGTGCCAGCGATACGATATGGGAGAACACTGAAGCTTTCTTT. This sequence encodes CASDTIWENTEAFF.

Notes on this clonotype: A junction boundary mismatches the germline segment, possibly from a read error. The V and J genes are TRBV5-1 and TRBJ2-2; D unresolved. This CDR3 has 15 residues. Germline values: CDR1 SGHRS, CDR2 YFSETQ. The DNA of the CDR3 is TGCGACAGCAGCTTAGGCGGAGCTAACACCGGGGAGCTGTTTTTT. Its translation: CDSSLGGANTGELFF. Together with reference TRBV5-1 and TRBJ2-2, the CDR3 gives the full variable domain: KAGVTQTPRYLIKTRGQQVTLSCSPISGHRSVSWYQQTPGQGLQFLFEYFSETQRNKGNFPGRFSGRQFSNSRSEMNVSTLELGDSALYLCDSSLGGANTGELFFGEGSRLTVL.

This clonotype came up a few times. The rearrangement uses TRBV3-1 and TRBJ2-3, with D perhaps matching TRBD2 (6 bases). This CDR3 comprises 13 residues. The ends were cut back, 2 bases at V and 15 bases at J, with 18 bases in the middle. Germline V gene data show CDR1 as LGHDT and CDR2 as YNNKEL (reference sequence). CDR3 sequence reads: CASSQKGTQALYF. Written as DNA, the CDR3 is TGTGCCAGCAGCCAAAAGGGGACTCAAGCGCTATATTTT.

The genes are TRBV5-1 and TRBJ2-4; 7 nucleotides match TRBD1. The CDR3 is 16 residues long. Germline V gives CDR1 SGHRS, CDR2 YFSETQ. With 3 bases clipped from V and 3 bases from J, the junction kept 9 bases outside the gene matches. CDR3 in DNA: TGCGCCAGCAGCTACGACTCGGACAGGAGCAAAAACATTCAGTACTTC. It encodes CASSYDSDRSKNIQYF.

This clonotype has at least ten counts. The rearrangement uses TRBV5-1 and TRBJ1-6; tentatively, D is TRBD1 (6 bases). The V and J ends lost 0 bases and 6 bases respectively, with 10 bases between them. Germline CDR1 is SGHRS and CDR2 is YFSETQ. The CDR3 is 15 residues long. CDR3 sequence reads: CASSLEPDSNSPLHF. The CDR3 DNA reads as TGCGCCAGCAGCTTGGAACCGGACAGTAATTCACCCCTCCACTTT.

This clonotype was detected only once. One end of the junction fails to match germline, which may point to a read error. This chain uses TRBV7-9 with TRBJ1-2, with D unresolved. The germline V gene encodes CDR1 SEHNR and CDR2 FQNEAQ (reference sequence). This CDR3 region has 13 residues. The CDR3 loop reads CVSSSLLLHGYTF. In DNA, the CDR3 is TGTGTCAGCAGCTCACTCCTTCTCCATGGCTACACCTTC.

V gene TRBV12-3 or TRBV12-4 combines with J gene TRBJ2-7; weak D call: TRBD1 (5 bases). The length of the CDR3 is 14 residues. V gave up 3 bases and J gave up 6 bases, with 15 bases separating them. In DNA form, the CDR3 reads TGTGCCAGCAGTTTCTACCCGACAGTCGCCGAGCAGTACTTC. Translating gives CASSFYPTVAEQYF.

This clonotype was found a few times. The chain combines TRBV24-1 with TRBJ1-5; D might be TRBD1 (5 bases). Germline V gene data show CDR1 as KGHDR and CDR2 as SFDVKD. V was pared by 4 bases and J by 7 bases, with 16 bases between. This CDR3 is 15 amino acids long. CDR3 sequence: CATSENTYGDQPQHF. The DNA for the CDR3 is TGTGCCACCAGTGAAAACACTTACGGGGACCAGCCCCAGCATTTT.

CDR3 DNA: TGTGCCAGCAGCTTAACAGGGTCCCGCTACGAGCAGTACTTC. It is translated as CASSLTGSRYEQYF. The chain combines TRBV5-5 with TRBJ2-7, with D possibly TRBD1 on 6 matching bases. Looked up from germline, CDR1 is SGHKS and CDR2 is YYEKEE (reference sequence). The CDR3 is made up of 14 amino acids. V was pared by 2 bases and J by 3 bases, with 12 bases between. The variable domain in full, completed from reference TRBV5-5 and TRBJ2-7, reads DAGVTQSPTHLIKTRGQQVTLRCSPISGHKSVSWYQQVLGQGPQFIFQYYEKEERGRGNFPDRFSARQFPNYSSELNVNALLLGDSALYLCASSLTGSRYEQYFGPGTRLTVT.